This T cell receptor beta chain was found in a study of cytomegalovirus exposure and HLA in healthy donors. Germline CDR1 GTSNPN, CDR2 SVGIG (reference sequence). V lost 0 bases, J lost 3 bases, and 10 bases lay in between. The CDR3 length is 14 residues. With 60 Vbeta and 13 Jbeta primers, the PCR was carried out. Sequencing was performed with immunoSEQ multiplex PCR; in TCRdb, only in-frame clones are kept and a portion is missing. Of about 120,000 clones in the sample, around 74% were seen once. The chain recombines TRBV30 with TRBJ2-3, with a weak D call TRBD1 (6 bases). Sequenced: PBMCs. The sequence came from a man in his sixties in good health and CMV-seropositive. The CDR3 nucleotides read TGTGCCTGGAGTGTGGTAGGGGGAACAGATACGCAGTATTTT. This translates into CAWSVVGGTDTQYF.